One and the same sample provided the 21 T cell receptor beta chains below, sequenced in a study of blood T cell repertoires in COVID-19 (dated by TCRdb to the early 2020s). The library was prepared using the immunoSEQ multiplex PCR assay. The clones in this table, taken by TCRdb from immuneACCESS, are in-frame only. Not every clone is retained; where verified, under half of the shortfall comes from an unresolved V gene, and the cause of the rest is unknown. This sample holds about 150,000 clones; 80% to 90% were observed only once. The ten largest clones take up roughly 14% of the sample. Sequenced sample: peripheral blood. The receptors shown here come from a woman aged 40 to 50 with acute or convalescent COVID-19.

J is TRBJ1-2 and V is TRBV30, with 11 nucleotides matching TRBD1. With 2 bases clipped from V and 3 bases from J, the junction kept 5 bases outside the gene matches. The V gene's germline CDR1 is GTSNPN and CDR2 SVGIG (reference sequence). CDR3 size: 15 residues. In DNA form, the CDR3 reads TGTGCCTGGAGTCCGGACAGGGGGCCCTACTATGGCTACACCTTC. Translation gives CAWSPDRGPYYGYTF.

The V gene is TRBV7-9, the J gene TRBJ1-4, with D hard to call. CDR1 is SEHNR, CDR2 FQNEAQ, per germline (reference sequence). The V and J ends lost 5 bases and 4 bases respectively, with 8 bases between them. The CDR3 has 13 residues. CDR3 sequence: CASSRGGNEKLFF. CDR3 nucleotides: TGTGCCAGCAGCCGGGGTGGTAATGAAAAACTGTTTTTT.

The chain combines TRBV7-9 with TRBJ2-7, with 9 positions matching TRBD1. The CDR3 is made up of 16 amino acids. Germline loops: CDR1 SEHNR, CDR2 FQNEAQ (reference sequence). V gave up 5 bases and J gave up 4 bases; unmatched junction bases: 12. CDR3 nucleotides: TGTGCCAGCAGCCAGACGGCCGGGACAGGGACTTACGAGCAGTACTTC. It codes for CASSQTAGTGTYEQYF.

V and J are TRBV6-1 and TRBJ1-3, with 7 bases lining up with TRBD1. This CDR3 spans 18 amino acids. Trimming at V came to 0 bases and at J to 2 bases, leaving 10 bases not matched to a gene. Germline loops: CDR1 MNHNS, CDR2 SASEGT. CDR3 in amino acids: CASSEALYDRVTGNTIYF. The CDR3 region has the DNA TGTGCCAGCAGTGAAGCGCTCTATGACAGGGTAACTGGAAACACCATATATTTT.

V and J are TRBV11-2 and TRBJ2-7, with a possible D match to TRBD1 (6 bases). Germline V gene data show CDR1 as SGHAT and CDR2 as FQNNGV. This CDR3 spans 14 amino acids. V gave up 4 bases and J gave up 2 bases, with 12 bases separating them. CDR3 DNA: TGTGCCAGCAGCTGGGGACAAATCGCCTACGAGCAGTACTTC. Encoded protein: CASSWGQIAYEQYF.

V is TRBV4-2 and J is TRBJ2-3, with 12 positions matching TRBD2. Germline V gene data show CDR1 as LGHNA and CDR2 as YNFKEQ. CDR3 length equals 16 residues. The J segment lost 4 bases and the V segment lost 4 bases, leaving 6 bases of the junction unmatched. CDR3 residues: CASSRRTSGNADTQYF. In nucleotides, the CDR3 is TGTGCCAGCAGCCGTAGGACTAGCGGGAACGCAGATACGCAGTATTTT.

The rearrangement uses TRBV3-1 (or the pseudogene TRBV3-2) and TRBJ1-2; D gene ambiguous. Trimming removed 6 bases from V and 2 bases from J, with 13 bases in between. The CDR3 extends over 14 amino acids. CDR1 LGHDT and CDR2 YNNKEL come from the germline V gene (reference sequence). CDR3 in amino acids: CASRNRGGNYGYTF. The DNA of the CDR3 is TGTGCCAGCAGAAATCGTGGAGGGAACTATGGCTACACCTTC.

The CDR3 reads CASSSHDRGEKLFF. In DNA form, the CDR3 reads TGTGCCAGCAGTTCCCACGACAGGGGCGAAAAACTGTTTTTT. The chain employs TRBV6-6 and TRBJ1-4; TRBD1 agrees at 8 bases. The J segment lost 8 bases and the V segment lost 4 bases, leaving 6 bases of the junction unmatched. Germline-derived CDR1 and CDR2 are MNHNY and SVGAGI (reference sequence). This CDR3 is built from 14 residues.

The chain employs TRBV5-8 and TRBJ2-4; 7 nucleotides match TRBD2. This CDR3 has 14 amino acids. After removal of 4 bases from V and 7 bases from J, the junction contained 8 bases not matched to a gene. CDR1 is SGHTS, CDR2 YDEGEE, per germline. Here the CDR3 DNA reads TGTGCCAGCAGCCCAAGGGCGGGAGCGAACATTCAGTACTTC. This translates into CASSPRAGANIQYF.

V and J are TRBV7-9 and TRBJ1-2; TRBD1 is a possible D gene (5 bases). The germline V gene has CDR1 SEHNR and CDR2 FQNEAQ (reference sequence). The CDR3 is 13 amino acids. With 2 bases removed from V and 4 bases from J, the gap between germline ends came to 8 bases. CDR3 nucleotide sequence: TGTGCCAGCAGCTTAAAAGGGGCCTATGGCTACACCTTC. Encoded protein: CASSLKGAYGYTF.

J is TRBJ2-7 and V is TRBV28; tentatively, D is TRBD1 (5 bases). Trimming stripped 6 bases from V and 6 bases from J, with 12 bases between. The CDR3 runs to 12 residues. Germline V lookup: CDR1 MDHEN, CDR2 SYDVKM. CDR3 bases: TGTGCCAGCAGGAAAAGGGGTTTCGAGCAGTACTTC. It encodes CASRKRGFEQYF.

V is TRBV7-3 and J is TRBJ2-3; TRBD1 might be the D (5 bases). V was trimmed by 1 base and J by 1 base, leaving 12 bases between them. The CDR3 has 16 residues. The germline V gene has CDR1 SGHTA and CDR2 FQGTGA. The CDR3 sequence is CASSLRAGYGTDTQYF. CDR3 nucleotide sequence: TGTGCCAGCAGCTTAAGGGCAGGGTATGGCACAGATACGCAGTATTTT.

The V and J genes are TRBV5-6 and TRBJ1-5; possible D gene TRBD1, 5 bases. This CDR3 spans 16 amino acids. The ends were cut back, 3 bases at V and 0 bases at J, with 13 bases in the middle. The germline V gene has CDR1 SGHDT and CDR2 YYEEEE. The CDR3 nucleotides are TGTGCCAGCAGCTCCCGACAGACCTATAGCAATCAGCCCCAGCATTTT. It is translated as CASSSRQTYSNQPQHF.

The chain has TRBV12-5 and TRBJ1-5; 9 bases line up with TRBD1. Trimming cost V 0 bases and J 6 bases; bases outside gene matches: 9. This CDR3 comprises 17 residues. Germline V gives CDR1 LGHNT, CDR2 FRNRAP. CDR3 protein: CASGLVLGTGFSQPQHF. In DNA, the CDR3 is TGTGCTAGTGGTTTGGTACTTGGGACAGGGTTCAGTCAGCCCCAGCATTTT.

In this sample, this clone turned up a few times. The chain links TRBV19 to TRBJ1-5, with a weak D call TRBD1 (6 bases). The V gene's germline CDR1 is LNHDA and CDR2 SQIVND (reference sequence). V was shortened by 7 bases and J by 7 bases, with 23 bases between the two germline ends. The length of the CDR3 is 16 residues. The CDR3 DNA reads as TGTGCCAGTACCCTAGGGGTGGCAGAACAGGGCCAGCCCCAGCATTTT. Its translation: CASTLGVAEQGQPQHF.

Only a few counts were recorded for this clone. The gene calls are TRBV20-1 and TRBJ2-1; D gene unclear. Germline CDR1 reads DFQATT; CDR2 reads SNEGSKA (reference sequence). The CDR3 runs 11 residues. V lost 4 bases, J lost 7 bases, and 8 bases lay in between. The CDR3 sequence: CSAMLSNEQFF. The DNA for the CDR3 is TGCAGTGCTATGTTATCGAATGAGCAGTTCTTC.

The CDR3 region is CASSTGQQNTEAFF. Written as DNA, the CDR3 is TGTGCCAGCAGTACTGGACAGCAGAACACTGAAGCTTTCTTT. V usage is TRBV6-5 and J usage is TRBJ1-1; possibly TRBD1 for D (6 bases). Germline lookup yields CDR1 MNHEY and CDR2 SVGAGI. The V gene lost 5 bases and the J gene lost 1 base, with 11 bases spanning the gap. The CDR3 consists of 14 residues.

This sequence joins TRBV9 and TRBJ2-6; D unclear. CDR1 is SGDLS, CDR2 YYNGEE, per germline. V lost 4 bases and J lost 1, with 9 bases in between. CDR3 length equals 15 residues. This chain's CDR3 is CASSPHISGANVLTF. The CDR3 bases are TGTGCCAGCAGCCCCCACATTTCTGGGGCCAACGTCCTGACTTTC.

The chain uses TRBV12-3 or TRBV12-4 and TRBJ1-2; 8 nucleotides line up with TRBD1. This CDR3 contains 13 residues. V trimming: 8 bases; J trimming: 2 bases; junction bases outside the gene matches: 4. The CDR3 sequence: CASGSGGNYGYTF. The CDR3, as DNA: TGTGCCAGCGGATCAGGGGGCAACTATGGCTACACCTTC.

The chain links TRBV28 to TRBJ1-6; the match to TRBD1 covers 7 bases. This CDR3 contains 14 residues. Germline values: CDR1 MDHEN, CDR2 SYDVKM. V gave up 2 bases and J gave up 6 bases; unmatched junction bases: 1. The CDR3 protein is CASSLRDSNSPLHF. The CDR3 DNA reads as TGTGCCAGCAGTTTACGGGACAGTAATTCACCCCTCCACTTT.

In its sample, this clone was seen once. CDR3 sequence (DNA): TGTGCCAGCAGTGATTTGCGGGGGGCGACGGGAAACACCATATATTTT. This codes for CASSDLRGATGNTIYF. The chain joins TRBV2 to TRBJ1-3, with D perhaps TRBD1 (6 bases). Germline lookup yields CDR1 SNHLY and CDR2 FYNNEI. Trimming left V 3 bases short and J 4 bases short, with 16 bases between. CDR3 length equals 16 residues.